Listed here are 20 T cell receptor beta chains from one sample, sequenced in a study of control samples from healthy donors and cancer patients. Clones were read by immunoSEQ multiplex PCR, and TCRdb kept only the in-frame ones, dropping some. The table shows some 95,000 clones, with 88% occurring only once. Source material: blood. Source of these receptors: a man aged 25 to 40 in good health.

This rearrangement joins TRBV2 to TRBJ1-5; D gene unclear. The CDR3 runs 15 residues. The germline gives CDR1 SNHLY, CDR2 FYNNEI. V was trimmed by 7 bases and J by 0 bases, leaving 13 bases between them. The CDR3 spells CASTREQISNQPQHF. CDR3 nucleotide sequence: TGTGCCAGCACGCGGGAACAGATTAGCAATCAGCCCCAGCATTTT.

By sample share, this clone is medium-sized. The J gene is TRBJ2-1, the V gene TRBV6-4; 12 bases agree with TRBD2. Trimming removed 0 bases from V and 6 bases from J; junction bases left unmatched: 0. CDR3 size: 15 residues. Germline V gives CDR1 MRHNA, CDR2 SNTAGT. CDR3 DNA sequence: TGTGCCAGCAGTGACTCGACTAGCGGGAGCAATGAGCAGTTCTTC. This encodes CASSDSTSGSNEQFF.

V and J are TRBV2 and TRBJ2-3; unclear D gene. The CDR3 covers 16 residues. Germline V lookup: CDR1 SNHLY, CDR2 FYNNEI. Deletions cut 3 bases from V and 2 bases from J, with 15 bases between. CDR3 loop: CASSDTPYRSTDTQYF. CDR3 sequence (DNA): TGTGCCAGCAGTGACACTCCCTATCGGTCCACAGATACGCAGTATTTT.

This chain's CDR3 is CATSERGGTGELFF. DNA for the CDR3: TGTGCCACCAGTGAGAGGGGGGGCACCGGGGAGCTGTTTTTT. The chain recombines TRBV24-1 with TRBJ2-2, with D possibly TRBD2 on 7 matching bases. The CDR3 is made up of 14 amino acids. The V and J ends lost 4 bases and 4 bases respectively, with 9 bases between them. Germline V CDR1 and CDR2: KGHDR, SFDVKD.

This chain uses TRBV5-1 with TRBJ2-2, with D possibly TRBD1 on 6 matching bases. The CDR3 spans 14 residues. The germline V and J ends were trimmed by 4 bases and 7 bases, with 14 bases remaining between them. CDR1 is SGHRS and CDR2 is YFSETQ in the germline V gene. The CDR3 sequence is CASSPDRSVGELFF. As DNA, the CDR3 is TGCGCCAGCAGCCCCGACAGGTCTGTCGGGGAGCTGTTTTTT.

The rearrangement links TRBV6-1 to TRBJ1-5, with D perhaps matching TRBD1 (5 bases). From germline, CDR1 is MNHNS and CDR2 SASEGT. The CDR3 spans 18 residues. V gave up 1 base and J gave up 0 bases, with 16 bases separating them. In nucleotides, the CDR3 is TGTGCCAGCAGTGAAGTGCCTGGCGGGGCCACTAGCAATCAGCCCCAGCATTTT. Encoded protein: CASSEVPGGATSNQPQHF.

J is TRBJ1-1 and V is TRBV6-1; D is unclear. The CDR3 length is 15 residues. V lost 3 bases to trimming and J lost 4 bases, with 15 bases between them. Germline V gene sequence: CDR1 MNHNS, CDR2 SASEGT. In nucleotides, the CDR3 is TGTGCCAGCAGTGATGAGATGGCTGGAACCACTGAAGCTTTCTTT. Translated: CASSDEMAGTTEAFF.

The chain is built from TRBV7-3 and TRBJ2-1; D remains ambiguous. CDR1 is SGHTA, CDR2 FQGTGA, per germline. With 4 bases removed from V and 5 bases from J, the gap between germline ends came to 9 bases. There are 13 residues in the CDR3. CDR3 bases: TGTGCCAGCAGCTCCCGCTCGGACAATGAGCAGTTCTTC. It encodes CASSSRSDNEQFF.

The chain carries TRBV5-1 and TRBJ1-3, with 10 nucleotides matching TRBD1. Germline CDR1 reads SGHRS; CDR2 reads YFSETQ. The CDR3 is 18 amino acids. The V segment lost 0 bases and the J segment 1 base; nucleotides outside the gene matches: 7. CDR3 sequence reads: CASSLDIGTGVSGNTIYF. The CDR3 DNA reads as TGCGCCAGCAGCTTGGATATAGGGACAGGGGTTTCTGGAAACACCATATATTTT.

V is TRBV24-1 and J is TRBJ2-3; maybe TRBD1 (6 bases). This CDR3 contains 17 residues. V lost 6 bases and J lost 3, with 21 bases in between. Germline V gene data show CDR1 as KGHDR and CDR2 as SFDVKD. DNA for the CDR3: TGTGCCACCAGTTGGGGGCCTGAGGACACTAGTACAGATACGCAGTATTTT. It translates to CATSWGPEDTSTDTQYF.

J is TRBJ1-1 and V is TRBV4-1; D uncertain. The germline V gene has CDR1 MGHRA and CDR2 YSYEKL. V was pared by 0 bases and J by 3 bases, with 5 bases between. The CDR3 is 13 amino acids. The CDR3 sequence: CASSQDQHTEAFF. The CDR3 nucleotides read TGCGCCAGCAGCCAAGATCAGCACACTGAAGCTTTCTTT.

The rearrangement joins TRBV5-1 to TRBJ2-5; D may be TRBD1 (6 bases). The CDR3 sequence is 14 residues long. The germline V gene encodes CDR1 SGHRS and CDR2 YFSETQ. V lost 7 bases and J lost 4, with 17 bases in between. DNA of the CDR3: TGCGCCAGCTCTAATCAGGGGTTGAGAGAGACCCAGTACTTC. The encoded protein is CASSNQGLRETQYF.

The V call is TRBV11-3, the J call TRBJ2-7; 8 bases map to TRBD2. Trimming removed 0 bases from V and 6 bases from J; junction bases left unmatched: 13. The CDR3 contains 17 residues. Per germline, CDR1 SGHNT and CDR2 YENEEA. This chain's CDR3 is CASSLDWGLGTPGEQYF. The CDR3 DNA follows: TGTGCCAGCAGCTTAGATTGGGGACTAGGAACTCCGGGCGAGCAGTACTTC.

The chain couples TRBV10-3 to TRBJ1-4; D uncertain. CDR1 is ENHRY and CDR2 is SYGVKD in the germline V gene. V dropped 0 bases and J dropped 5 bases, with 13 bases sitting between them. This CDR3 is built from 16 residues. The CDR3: CAISESRSVGNEKLFF. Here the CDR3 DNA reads TGTGCCATCAGTGAGTCGAGGTCGGTGGGGAATGAAAAACTGTTTTTT.

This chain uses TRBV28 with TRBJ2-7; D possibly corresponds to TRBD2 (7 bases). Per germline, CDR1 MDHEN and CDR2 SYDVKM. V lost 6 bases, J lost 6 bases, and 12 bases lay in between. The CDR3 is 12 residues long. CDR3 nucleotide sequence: TGTGCCAGCAGGGGGGGGCTATCCGAGCAGTACTTC. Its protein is CASRGGLSEQYF.

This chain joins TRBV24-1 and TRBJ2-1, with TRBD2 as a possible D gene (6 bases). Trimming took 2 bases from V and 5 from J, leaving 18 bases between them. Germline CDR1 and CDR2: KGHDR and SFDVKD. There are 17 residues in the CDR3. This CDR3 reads CATSDSQEGWGNNEQFF. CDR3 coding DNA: TGTGCCACCAGTGATTCACAGGAGGGGTGGGGGAACAATGAGCAGTTCTTC.

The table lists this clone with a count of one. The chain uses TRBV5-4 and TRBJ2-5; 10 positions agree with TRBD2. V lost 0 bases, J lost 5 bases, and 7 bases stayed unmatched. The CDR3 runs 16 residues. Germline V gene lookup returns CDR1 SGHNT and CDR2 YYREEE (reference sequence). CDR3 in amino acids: CASSLGLAGVDETQYF. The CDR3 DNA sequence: TGTGCCAGCAGCTTGGGGCTAGCGGGAGTTGACGAGACCCAGTACTTC.

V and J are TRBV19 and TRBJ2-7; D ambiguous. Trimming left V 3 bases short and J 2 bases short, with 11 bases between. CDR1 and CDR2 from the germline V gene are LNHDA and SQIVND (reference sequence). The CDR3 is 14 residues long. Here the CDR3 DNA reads TGTGCCAGTAGTATTTCAGCTAGAACCTACGAGCAGTACTTC. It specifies CASSISARTYEQYF.

This CDR3 is CASSFVGAGELFF. The CDR3, as DNA: TGTGCCAGCAGCTTTGTCGGGGCCGGGGAGCTGTTTTTT. The chain couples TRBV7-2 to TRBJ2-2; possible D gene TRBD2, 5 bases. This CDR3 has 13 residues. Germline assignment: CDR1 SGHTA and CDR2 FQGNSA. Trimming shortened V by 3 bases and J by 6 bases, and 8 bases separated the two germline ends. The full variable domain, rest sourced from reference TRBV7-2 and TRBJ2-2, is GAGVSQSPSNKVTEKGKDVELRCDPISGHTALYWYRQSLGQGLEFLIYFQGNSAPDKSGLPSDRFSAERTGGSVSTLTIQRTQQEDSAVYLCASSFVGAGELFFGEGSRLTVL.

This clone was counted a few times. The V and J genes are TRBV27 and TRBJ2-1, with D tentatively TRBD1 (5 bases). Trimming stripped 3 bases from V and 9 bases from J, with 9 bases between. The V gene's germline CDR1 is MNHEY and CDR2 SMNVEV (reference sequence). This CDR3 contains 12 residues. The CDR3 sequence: CASSLLRGEQFF. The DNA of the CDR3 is TGTGCCAGCAGTTTGTTAAGGGGTGAGCAGTTCTTC.